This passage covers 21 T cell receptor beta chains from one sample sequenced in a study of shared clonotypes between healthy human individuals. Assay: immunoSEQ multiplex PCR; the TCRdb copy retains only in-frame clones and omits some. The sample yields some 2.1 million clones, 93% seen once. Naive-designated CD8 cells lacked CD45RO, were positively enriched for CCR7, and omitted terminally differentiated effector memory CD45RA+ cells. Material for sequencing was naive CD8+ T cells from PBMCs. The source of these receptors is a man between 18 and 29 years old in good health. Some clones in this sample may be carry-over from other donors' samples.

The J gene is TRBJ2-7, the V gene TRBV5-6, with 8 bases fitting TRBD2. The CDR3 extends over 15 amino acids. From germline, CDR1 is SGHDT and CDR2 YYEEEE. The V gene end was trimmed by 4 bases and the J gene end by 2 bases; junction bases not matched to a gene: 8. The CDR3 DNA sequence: TGTGCCAGCAGCCCGTGGCGGGAGGAAACCTACGAGCAGTACTTC. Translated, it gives CASSPWREETYEQYF. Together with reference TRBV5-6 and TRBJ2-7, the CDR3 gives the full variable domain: DAGVTQSPTHLIKTRGQQVTLRCSPKSGHDTVSWYQQALGQGPQFIFQYYEEEERQRGNFPDRFSGHQFPNYSSELNVNALLLGDSALYLCASSPWREETYEQYFGPGTRLTVT.

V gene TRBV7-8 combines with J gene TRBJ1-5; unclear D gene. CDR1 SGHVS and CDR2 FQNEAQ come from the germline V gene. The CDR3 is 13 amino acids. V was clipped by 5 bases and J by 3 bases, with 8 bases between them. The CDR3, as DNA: TGTGCCAGCAGCCTACTCGACAATCAGCCCCAGCATTTT. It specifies CASSLLDNQPQHF.

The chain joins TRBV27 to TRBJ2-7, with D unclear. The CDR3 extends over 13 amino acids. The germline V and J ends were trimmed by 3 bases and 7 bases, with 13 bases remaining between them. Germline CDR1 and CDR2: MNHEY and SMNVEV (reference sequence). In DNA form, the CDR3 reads TGTGCCAGCAGTTTGCTTCCCTACCGTGAGCAGTACTTC. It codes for CASSLLPYREQYF.

CDR3 nucleotide sequence: TGTGCCATCAAGGTCTTTGTGGGGCAGGGTGACACTGAAGCTTTCTTT. Amino acids: CAIKVFVGQGDTEAFF. The chain has TRBV10-3 and TRBJ1-1; TRBD1 is a possible D gene (5 bases). The V gene's germline CDR1 is ENHRY and CDR2 SYGVKD. CDR3 length: 16 amino acids. Trimming took 7 bases from V and 3 from J, leaving 21 bases between them.

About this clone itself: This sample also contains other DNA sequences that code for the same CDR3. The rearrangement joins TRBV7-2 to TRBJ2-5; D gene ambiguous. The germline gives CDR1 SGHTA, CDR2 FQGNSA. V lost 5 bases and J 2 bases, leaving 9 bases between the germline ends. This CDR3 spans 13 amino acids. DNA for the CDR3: TGTGCCAGCAGCCTTTGGAGACAAGAGACCCAGTACTTC. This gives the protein CASSLWRQETQYF.

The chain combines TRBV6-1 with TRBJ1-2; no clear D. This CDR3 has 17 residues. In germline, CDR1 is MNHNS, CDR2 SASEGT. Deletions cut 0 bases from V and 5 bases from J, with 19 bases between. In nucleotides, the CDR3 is TGTGCCAGCAGTGAAGCGCTTTGGTCACCGGAACAGTATGGCTACACCTTC. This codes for CASSEALWSPEQYGYTF.

The CDR3 region is CASSLGETIYEQYF. The CDR3 DNA reads as TGTGCCAGCAGCTTAGGTGAGACCATATACGAGCAGTACTTC. The V and J genes are TRBV7-8 and TRBJ2-7; D remains unclear. The CDR3 sequence is 14 residues long. Trimming pared 1 base from V and 4 bases from J, leaving 11 bases between. Germline V CDR1 and CDR2: SGHVS, FQNEAQ.

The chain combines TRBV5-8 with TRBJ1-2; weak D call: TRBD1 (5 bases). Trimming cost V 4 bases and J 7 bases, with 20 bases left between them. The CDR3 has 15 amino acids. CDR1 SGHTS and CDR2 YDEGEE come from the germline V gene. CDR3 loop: CASSLGTVDKAGYTF. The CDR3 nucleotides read TGTGCCAGCAGCCTCGGGACCGTCGACAAAGCTGGCTACACCTTC.

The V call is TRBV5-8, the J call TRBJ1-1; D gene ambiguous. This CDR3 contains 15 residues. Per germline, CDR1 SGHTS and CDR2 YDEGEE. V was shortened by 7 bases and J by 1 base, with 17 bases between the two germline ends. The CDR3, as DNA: TGTGCCAGCCCCCCCCCAACTAGAACGAACACTGAAGCTTTCTTT. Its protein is CASPPPTRTNTEAFF. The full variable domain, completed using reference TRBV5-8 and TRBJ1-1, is EAGVTQSPTHLIKTRGQQATLRCSPISGHTSVYWYQQALGLGLQFLLWYDEGEERNRGNFPPRFSGRQFPNYSSELNVNALELEDSALYLCASPPPTRTNTEAFFGQGTRLTVV.

The CDR3 is CASTRLGLSTDTQYF. In DNA form, the CDR3 reads TGTGCCAGCACCCGACTAGGGTTAAGCACAGATACGCAGTATTTT. The chain joins TRBV11-2 to TRBJ2-3; tentatively, D is TRBD2 (6 bases). Germline assignment: CDR1 SGHAT and CDR2 FQNNGV. Trimming took 7 bases from V and 0 from J, leaving 14 bases between them. This CDR3 comprises 15 residues.

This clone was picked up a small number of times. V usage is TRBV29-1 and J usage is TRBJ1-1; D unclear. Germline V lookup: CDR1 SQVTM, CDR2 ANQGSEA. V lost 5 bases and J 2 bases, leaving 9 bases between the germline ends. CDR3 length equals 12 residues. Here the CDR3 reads CSVSLDNTEAFF. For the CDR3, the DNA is TGCAGCGTTTCTTTGGATAACACTGAAGCTTTCTTT.

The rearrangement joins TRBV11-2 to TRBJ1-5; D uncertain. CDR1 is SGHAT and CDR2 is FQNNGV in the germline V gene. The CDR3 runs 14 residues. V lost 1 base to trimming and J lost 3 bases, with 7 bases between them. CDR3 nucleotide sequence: TGTGCCAGCAGCTTAGGGCACCCCAATCAGCCCCAGCATTTT. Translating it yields CASSLGHPNQPQHF.

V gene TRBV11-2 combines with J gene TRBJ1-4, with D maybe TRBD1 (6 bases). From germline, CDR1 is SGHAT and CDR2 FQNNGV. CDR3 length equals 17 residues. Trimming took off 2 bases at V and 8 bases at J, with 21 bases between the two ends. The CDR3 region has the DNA TGTGCCAGCAGCTTATGGGCTCGGCAGGGGTTAGGAGAAAAACTGTTTTTT. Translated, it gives CASSLWARQGLGEKLFF.

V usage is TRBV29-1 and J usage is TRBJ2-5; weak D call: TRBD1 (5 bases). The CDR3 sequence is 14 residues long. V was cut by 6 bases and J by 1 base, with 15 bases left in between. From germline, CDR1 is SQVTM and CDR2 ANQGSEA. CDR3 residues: CSVAKGMGQETQYF. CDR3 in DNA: TGCAGCGTCGCAAAGGGGATGGGCCAAGAGACCCAGTACTTC.

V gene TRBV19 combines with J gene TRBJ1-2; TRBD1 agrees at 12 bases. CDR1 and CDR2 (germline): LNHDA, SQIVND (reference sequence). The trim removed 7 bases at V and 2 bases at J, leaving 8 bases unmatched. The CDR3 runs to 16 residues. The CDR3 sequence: CASIGTGGAPNYGYTF. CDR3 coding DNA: TGTGCCAGTATCGGGACAGGGGGCGCCCCCAACTATGGCTACACCTTC.

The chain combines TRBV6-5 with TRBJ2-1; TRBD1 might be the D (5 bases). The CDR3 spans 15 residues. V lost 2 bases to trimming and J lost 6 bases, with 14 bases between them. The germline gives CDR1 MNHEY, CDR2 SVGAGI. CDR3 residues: CASSYQGVAGNEQFF. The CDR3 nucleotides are TGTGCCAGCAGTTACCAGGGTGTGGCTGGCAATGAGCAGTTCTTC.

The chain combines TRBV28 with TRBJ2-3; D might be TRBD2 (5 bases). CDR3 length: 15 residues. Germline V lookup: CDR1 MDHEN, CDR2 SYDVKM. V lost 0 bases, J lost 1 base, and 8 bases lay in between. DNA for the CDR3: TGTGCCAGCAGTTTATGGGGAGATGGCACAGATACGCAGTATTTT. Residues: CASSLWGDGTDTQYF. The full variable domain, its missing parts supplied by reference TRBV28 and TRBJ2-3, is DVKVTQSSRYLVKRTGEKVFLECVQDMDHENMFWYRQDPGLGLRLIYFSYDVKMKEKGDIPEGYSVSREKKERFSLILESASTNQTSMYLCASSLWGDGTDTQYFGPGTRLTVL.

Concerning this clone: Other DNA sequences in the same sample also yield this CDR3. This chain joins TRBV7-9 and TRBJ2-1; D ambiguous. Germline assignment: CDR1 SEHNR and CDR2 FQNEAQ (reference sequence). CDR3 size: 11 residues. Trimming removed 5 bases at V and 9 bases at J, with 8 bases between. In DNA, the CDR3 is TGTGCCAGCAGCGGTAGTCCTGAGCAGTTCTTC. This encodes CASSGSPEQFF.

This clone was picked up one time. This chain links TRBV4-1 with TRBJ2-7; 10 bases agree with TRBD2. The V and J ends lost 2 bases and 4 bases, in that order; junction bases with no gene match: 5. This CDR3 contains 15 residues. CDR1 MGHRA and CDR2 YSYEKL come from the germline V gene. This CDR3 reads CASSQLGLASYEQYF. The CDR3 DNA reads TGCGCCAGCAGCCAATTGGGACTAGCGTCTTACGAGCAGTACTTC.

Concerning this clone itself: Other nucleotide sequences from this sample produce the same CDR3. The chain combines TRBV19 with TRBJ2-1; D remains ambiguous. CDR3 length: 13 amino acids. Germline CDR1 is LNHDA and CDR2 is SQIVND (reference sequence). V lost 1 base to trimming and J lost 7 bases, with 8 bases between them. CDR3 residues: CASSIGGRNEQFF. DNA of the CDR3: TGTGCCAGTAGTATAGGTGGGCGGAATGAGCAGTTCTTC.

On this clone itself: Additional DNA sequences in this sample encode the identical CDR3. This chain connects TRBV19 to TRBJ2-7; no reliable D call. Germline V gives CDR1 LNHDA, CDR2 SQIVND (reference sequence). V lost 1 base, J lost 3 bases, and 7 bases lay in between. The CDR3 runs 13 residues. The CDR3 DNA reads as TGTGCCAGTAGTATAGGGGCCAGCTACGAGCAGTACTTC. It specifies CASSIGASYEQYF.